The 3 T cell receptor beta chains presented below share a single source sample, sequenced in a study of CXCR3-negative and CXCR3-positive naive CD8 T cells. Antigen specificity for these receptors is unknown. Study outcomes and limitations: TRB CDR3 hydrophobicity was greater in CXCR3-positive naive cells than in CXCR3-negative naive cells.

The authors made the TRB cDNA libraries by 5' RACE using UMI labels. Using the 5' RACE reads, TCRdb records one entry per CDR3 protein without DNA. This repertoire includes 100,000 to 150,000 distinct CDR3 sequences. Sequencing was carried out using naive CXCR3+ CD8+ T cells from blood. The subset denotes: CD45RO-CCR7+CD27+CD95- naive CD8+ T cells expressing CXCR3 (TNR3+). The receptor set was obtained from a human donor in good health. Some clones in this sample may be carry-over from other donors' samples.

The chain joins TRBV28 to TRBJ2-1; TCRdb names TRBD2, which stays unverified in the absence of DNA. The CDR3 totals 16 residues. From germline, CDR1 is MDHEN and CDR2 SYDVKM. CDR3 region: CASSPALAGVLDEQFF. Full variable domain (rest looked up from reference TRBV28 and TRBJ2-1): DVKVTQSSRYLVKRTGEKVFLECVQDMDHENMFWYRQDPGLGLRLIYFSYDVKMKEKGDIPEGYSVSREKKERFSLILESASTNQTSMYLCASSPALAGVLDEQFFGPGTRLTVL.

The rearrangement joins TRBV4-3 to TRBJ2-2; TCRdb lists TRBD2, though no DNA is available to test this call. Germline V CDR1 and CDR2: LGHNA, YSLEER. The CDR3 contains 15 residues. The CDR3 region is CASSQDRTNTGELFF.

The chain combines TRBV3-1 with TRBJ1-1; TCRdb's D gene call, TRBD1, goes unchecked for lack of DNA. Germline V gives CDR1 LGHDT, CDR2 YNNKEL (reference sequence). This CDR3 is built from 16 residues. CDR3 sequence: CASSQGETGASTEAFF. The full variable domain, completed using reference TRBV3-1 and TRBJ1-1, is DTAVSQTPKYLVTQMGNDKSIKCEQNLGHDTMYWYKQDSKKFLKIMFSYNNKELIINETVPNRFSPKSPDKAHLNLHINSLELGDSAVYFCASSQGETGASTEAFFGQGTRLTVV.